These 32 T cell receptor beta chains were sequenced from one sample in a study of cytomegalovirus exposure and HLA in healthy donors. Vbeta (60) and Jbeta (13) primers were used in the PCR. The table came from immunoSEQ multiplex PCR; TCRdb's copy has only in-frame clones and leaves some out. This table holds about 150,000 clones, roughly 90% found once. The sequenced sample was PBMCs. The origin of the receptors is a woman aged 40 to 50 in good health and CMV-seronegative.

V usage is TRBV4-2 and J usage is TRBJ2-5; 13 bases are a match to TRBD2. J gave up 3 bases and V 4 bases, and 5 bases lay outside the gene matches. The CDR3 runs to 16 residues. The germline V gene encodes CDR1 LGHNA and CDR2 YNFKEQ. CDR3 in amino acids: CASSRTGTSGEETQYF. The CDR3 coding sequence is TGTGCCAGCAGCCGAACCGGGACTAGCGGGGAAGAGACCCAGTACTTC.

V gene TRBV7-9 combines with J gene TRBJ2-3; TRBD2 might be the D (6 bases). V was trimmed by 2 bases and J by 6 bases, leaving 15 bases between them. The CDR3 is 15 amino acids. Germline loops: CDR1 SEHNR, CDR2 FQNEAQ (reference sequence). Written as DNA, the CDR3 is TGTGCCAGCAGCTTATTACGGGGGATTGGGGATACGCAGTATTTT. Translation: CASSLLRGIGDTQYF.

The V and J genes are TRBV9 and TRBJ2-7, with 10 bases identical to TRBD2. The trim removed 3 bases at V and 3 bases at J, leaving 0 bases unmatched. Germline CDR1 SGDLS, CDR2 YYNGEE. The CDR3 sequence is 13 residues long. The CDR3 is CASSGTSGYEQYF. The CDR3 coding sequence is TGTGCCAGCAGCGGGACTAGCGGCTACGAGCAGTACTTC.

The rearrangement uses TRBV19 and TRBJ2-7; TRBD2 agrees at 8 bases. Per germline, CDR1 LNHDA and CDR2 SQIVND (reference sequence). Unmatched junction bases numbered 5, after V lost 7 bases and J lost 3 bases. This CDR3 contains 13 residues. The DNA for the CDR3 is TGTGCCAGTACCGGCCGGGGGGGCTACGAGCAGTACTTC. Amino acids: CASTGRGGYEQYF. Full variable domain (outside the CDR3, taken from reference TRBV19 and TRBJ2-7): DGGITQSPKYLFRKEGQNVTLSCEQNLNHDAMYWYRQDPGQGLRLIYYSQIVNDFQKGDIAEGYSVSREKKESFPLTVTSAQKNPTAFYLCASTGRGGYEQYFGPGTRLTVT.

V is TRBV5-4 and J is TRBJ2-7, with 10 bases that match TRBD2. Germline V gives CDR1 SGHNT, CDR2 YYREEE (reference sequence). The junction had 6 bases not matched to a gene; V was cut back by 0 bases and J by 3 bases. The CDR3 runs to 16 residues. The CDR3 is CASSLGVGTSDYEQYF. In DNA form, the CDR3 reads TGTGCCAGCAGCTTGGGTGTTGGGACTAGCGACTACGAGCAGTACTTC.

The CDR3, as DNA: TGTGCCAGCAGTGTCGACAGGAGCTCCTACAATGAGCAGTTCTTC. Encoded protein: CASSVDRSSYNEQFF. The rearrangement uses TRBV7-9 and TRBJ2-1, with a weak D call TRBD1 (6 bases). V was trimmed by 6 bases and J by 0 bases, leaving 12 bases between them. Germline assignment: CDR1 SEHNR and CDR2 FQNEAQ (reference sequence). The CDR3 contains 15 residues.

V and J are TRBV2 and TRBJ2-3; 8 bases agree with TRBD2. The CDR3 extends over 16 amino acids. V lost 3 bases to trimming and J lost 2 bases; unmatched junction nucleotides: 7. Looked up from germline, CDR1 is SNHLY and CDR2 is FYNNEI. The chain's CDR3 is CASSDPLAEDTDTQYF. For the CDR3, the DNA is TGTGCCAGCAGTGACCCACTAGCGGAGGACACAGATACGCAGTATTTT. Full variable domain (rest looked up from reference TRBV2 and TRBJ2-3): EPEVTQTPSHQVTQMGQEVILRCVPISNHLYFYWYRQILGQKVEFLVSFYNNEISEKSEIFDDQFSVERPDGSNFTLKIRSTKLEDSAMYFCASSDPLAEDTDTQYFGPGTRLTVL.

As regards this clone: The germline gene is not matched at one end of the junction; a read error may be the cause. The same CDR3 is also encoded by other DNA sequences in this sample. The chain is built from TRBV7-6 and TRBJ1-1; D ambiguous. CDR1 SGHVS and CDR2 FNYEAQ come from the germline V gene. CDR3 length: 13 amino acids. CDR3 region: CASSPYQNTEAFF. Written as DNA, the CDR3 is TGCGCCAGCAGCCCCTACCAGAACACTGAAGCTTTCTTT.

The genes are TRBV28 and TRBJ2-2; 7 bases are shared with TRBD2. The CDR3 consists of 15 residues. V lost 8 bases to trimming and J lost 1 base; unmatched junction nucleotides: 7. Germline loops: CDR1 MDHEN, CDR2 SYDVKM. The CDR3 is CASAPASGNTGELFF. In DNA, the CDR3 is TGTGCCAGCGCACCGGCTAGCGGGAACACCGGGGAGCTGTTTTTT.

V usage is TRBV2 and J usage is TRBJ2-7; the D gene is possibly TRBD2 (5 bases). The V end was cut by 0 bases, the J end by 3 bases, with 9 bases between. CDR1 is SNHLY and CDR2 is FYNNEI in the germline V gene. The CDR3 runs to 14 residues. Written as DNA, the CDR3 is TGTGCCAGCAGTGAAGCGCGGGTTGTCTACGAGCAGTACTTC. Amino acids: CASSEARVVYEQYF.

The chain links TRBV7-9 to TRBJ2-1; D is undetermined. CDR1 is SEHNR and CDR2 is FQNEAQ in the germline V gene (reference sequence). The CDR3 is 14 amino acids. The V and J ends lost 1 base and 4 bases respectively, with 8 bases between them. This CDR3 is CASSLGYGYNEQFF. As DNA, the CDR3 is TGTGCCAGCAGCTTAGGTTACGGTTACAATGAGCAGTTCTTC.

CDR3 residues: CASSIQAMGMNTEAFF. The CDR3 DNA reads TGTGCCAGCAGCATACAGGCAATGGGTATGAACACTGAAGCTTTCTTT. This sequence joins TRBV7-8 and TRBJ1-1, with D maybe TRBD1 (5 bases). V lost 5 bases, J lost 0 bases, and 16 bases lay in between. The CDR3 extends over 16 amino acids. Germline CDR1 SGHVS, CDR2 FQNEAQ.

The V gene is TRBV10-3, the J gene TRBJ1-3, with 7 bases that match TRBD1. The CDR3 runs to 14 residues. Per the germline V gene, CDR1 is ENHRY and CDR2 is SYGVKD. After removal of 6 bases from V and 4 bases from J, the junction contained 6 bases not matched to a gene. The CDR3 sequence: CAISPDRDGNTIYF. As DNA, the CDR3 is TGTGCCATCAGCCCCGACAGGGACGGAAACACCATATATTTT.

This clone was detected once. The chain recombines TRBV5-6 with TRBJ2-3; D ambiguous. Germline CDR1 reads SGHDT; CDR2 reads YYEEEE. Trimming took off 1 base at V and 3 bases at J, with 3 bases between the two ends. There are 12 residues in the CDR3. The CDR3 DNA is TGTGCCAGCAGCTTGTCGACAGATACGCAGTATTTT. Translation: CASSLSTDTQYF. Full variable domain (outside the CDR3, taken from reference TRBV5-6 and TRBJ2-3): DAGVTQSPTHLIKTRGQQVTLRCSPKSGHDTVSWYQQALGQGPQFIFQYYEEEERQRGNFPDRFSGHQFPNYSSELNVNALLLGDSALYLCASSLSTDTQYFGPGTRLTVL.

The chain recombines TRBV6-1 with TRBJ1-1; no reliable D call. V gave up 8 bases and J gave up 5 bases, with 15 bases separating them. In germline, CDR1 is MNHNS, CDR2 SASEGT. The CDR3 spans 13 residues. CDR3 DNA sequence: TGTGCCAGCTTAGGTGATTGGAGGACTGAAGCTTTCTTT. Protein: CASLGDWRTEAFF.

This sequence joins TRBV27 and TRBJ1-2; D possibly corresponds to TRBD1 (5 bases). Trimming stripped 5 bases from V and 7 bases from J, with 20 bases between. This CDR3 is built from 15 residues. Per the germline V gene, CDR1 is MNHEY and CDR2 is SMNVEV (reference sequence). This CDR3 reads CASSPPGGEMRGYTF. CDR3 nucleotides: TGTGCCAGCAGTCCCCCGGGAGGGGAAATGCGTGGCTACACCTTC.

The J gene is TRBJ1-5, the V gene TRBV28; D not resolved. Germline loops: CDR1 MDHEN, CDR2 SYDVKM. CDR3 length: 15 amino acids. V lost 6 bases, J lost 6 bases, and 18 bases lay in between. The DNA for the CDR3 is TGTGCCAGCAGCCCCTATCAGGCTGTAAGTCAGCCCCAGCATTTT. This sequence encodes CASSPYQAVSQPQHF.

The CDR3 protein is CASRPGQGNYNEQFF. CDR3 bases: TGTGCCAGCAGGCCGGGACAGGGAAATTACAATGAGCAGTTCTTC. This chain uses TRBV7-2 with TRBJ2-1; TRBD1 matches at 9 bases. Germline assignment: CDR1 SGHTA and CDR2 FQGNSA. This CDR3 has 15 residues. V was clipped by 6 bases and J by 4 bases; unmatched bases: 7.

In its sample, this clone was seen once. The rearrangement links TRBV6-5 to TRBJ1-1; D unresolved. The CDR3 contains 13 residues. Trimming cost V 5 bases and J 1 base, with 8 bases left between them. CDR1 and CDR2 from the germline V gene are MNHEY and SVGAGI. CDR3 protein: CASSTQENTEAFF. The CDR3, as DNA: TGTGCCAGCAGTACCCAGGAGAACACTGAAGCTTTCTTT.

The J gene is TRBJ1-5, the V gene TRBV28; D gene unclear. Trimming removed 10 bases at V and 9 bases at J, with 19 bases between. CDR3 size: 13 residues. Germline CDR1 reads MDHEN; CDR2 reads SYDVKM. The CDR3 sequence is CATETGLERPQHF. As DNA, the CDR3 is TGTGCCACCGAGACTGGGTTGGAGAGGCCCCAGCATTTT.

In DNA form, the CDR3 reads TGCGCCAGCAGCTTGAGCGGGAGCGGGAGGGACAATGAGCAGTTCTTC. It yields the protein CASSLSGSGRDNEQFF. The chain combines TRBV5-1 with TRBJ2-1; TRBD2 matches 10 bases. V lost 1 base to trimming and J lost 5 bases; unmatched junction nucleotides: 6. The CDR3 is 16 residues long. The germline CDR1 and CDR2 sequences are SGHRS and YFSETQ.

The chain employs TRBV5-4 and TRBJ2-7; 11 nucleotides align to TRBD2. The CDR3 extends over 15 amino acids. Germline V CDR1 and CDR2: SGHNT, YYREEE (reference sequence). V shed 2 bases, J shed 3 bases, and the junction held 4 bases outside the gene matches. This CDR3 reads CASSLPGLAVYEQYF. The CDR3 nucleotides are TGTGCCAGCAGCTTACCGGGACTAGCGGTCTACGAGCAGTACTTC.

The DNA of the CDR3 is TGTGCCAGTAGTTTGACGGTGACTAGCGCTGAGACCCAGTACTTC. Translating it yields CASSLTVTSAETQYF. This chain joins TRBV19 and TRBJ2-5; 8 nucleotides match TRBD2. V trimming: 5 bases; J trimming: 5 bases; junction bases outside the gene matches: 10. The CDR3 is 15 residues long. Per germline, CDR1 LNHDA and CDR2 SQIVND (reference sequence).

V usage is TRBV30 and J usage is TRBJ2-1; 9 bases line up with TRBD1. The V segment lost 6 bases and the J segment 3 bases; nucleotides outside the gene matches: 18. CDR1 is GTSNPN and CDR2 is SVGIG in the germline V gene (reference sequence). CDR3 length: 18 amino acids. The CDR3 loop reads CACSSFSARDRDYNEQFF. CDR3 DNA sequence: TGTGCCTGCTCGTCCTTTTCCGCCCGGGACAGGGACTACAATGAGCAGTTCTTC. Filled out from reference TRBV30 and TRBJ2-1, the complete variable domain reads SQTIHQWPATLVQPVGSPLSLECTVEGTSNPNLYWYRQAAGRGLQLLFYSVGIGQISSEVPQNLSASRPQDRQFILSSKKLLLSDSGFYLCACSSFSARDRDYNEQFFGPGTRLTVL.

The table lists this clone with a count of one. J is TRBJ1-1 and V is TRBV7-2; D is possibly TRBD1 (5 bases). The V gene lost 6 bases and the J gene lost 2 bases, with 19 bases spanning the gap. The CDR3 is made up of 16 amino acids. Germline assignment: CDR1 SGHTA and CDR2 FQGNSA. The CDR3 bases are TGTGCCAGCAGACCACGTACGGACACCCTTAACACTGAAGCTTTCTTT. Translating it yields CASRPRTDTLNTEAFF. The entire variable domain, with the rest obtained from reference TRBV7-2 and TRBJ1-1, is as follows: GAGVSQSPSNKVTEKGKDVELRCDPISGHTALYWYRQSLGQGLEFLIYFQGNSAPDKSGLPSDRFSAERTGGSVSTLTIQRTQQEDSAVYLCASRPRTDTLNTEAFFGQGTRLTVV.

Regarding this clone: One junction end disagrees with the germline gene, perhaps due to a read error. V and J are TRBV7-9 and TRBJ1-5; possibly TRBD1 for D (5 bases). The CDR3 runs 14 residues. Per the germline V gene, CDR1 is SEHNR and CDR2 is FQNEAQ (reference sequence). The CDR3 is CSSSFGGLNQPQHF. The CDR3 nucleotides read TGTTCCAGCAGCTTCGGGGGGTTGAATCAGCCCCAGCATTTT.

The chain combines TRBV7-9 with TRBJ2-2; 10 nucleotides line up with TRBD2. CDR3 length equals 17 residues. Germline V lookup: CDR1 SEHNR, CDR2 FQNEAQ (reference sequence). V lost 1 base to trimming and J lost 1 base; unmatched junction nucleotides: 3. The CDR3 DNA reads TGTGCCAGCAGCTTAGGCGAGCGGGAGGGGAACACCGGGGAGCTGTTTTTT. Protein: CASSLGEREGNTGELFF.

The chain employs TRBV13 and TRBJ1-5; no reliable D call. Looked up from germline, CDR1 is PRHDT and CDR2 is FYEKMQ (reference sequence). This CDR3 comprises 17 residues. V was clipped by 3 bases and J by 1 base, with 16 bases between them. CDR3 region: CASSFFGGRGSNQPQHF. In DNA, the CDR3 is TGTGCCAGCAGCTTTTTCGGAGGGAGAGGAAGCAATCAGCCCCAGCATTTT.

This chain connects TRBV11-3 to TRBJ2-1, with D possibly being TRBD2 (5 bases). Germline CDR1 is SGHNT and CDR2 is YENEEA. The V end lost 8 bases, the J end lost 6 bases, and 14 bases lay between the germline ends. The CDR3 runs 13 residues. CDR3 coding DNA: TGTGCCAGCGAAACACTAGACCGCAATGAGCAGTTCTTC. Translation gives CASETLDRNEQFF.

The genes are TRBV5-1 and TRBJ2-1; 7 bases fit TRBD2. The germline V gene encodes CDR1 SGHRS and CDR2 YFSETQ. CDR3 size: 17 residues. The J segment lost 10 bases and the V segment lost 4 bases, leaving 20 bases of the junction unmatched. DNA of the CDR3: TGCGCCAGCAGCACGGAAGTCGCGGGAGCGGGCTTTGGCGAGCAGTTCTTC. Protein product: CASSTEVAGAGFGEQFF.

The gene calls are TRBV14 and TRBJ1-1, with D possibly being TRBD1 (5 bases). The germline V gene encodes CDR1 SGHDN and CDR2 FVKESK. The CDR3 length is 17 residues. Trimming shortened V by 0 bases and J by 1 base, and 15 bases separated the two germline ends. The CDR3: CASSQDFLGPPNTEAFF. As DNA, the CDR3 is TGTGCCAGCAGCCAAGATTTCCTGGGGCCCCCGAACACTGAAGCTTTCTTT.

The chain has TRBV19 and TRBJ1-5, with TRBD1 as a possible D gene (5 bases). CDR1 and CDR2 from the germline V gene are LNHDA and SQIVND (reference sequence). The V end was cut by 6 bases, the J end by 4 bases, with 13 bases between. The CDR3 covers 14 residues. The CDR3 protein is CASRDGGGNQPQHF. Written as DNA, the CDR3 is TGTGCCAGTAGGGATGGGGGGGGGAATCAGCCCCAGCATTTT. Filled out from reference TRBV19 and TRBJ1-5, the complete variable domain reads DGGITQSPKYLFRKEGQNVTLSCEQNLNHDAMYWYRQDPGQGLRLIYYSQIVNDFQKGDIAEGYSVSREKKESFPLTVTSAQKNPTAFYLCASRDGGGNQPQHFGDGTRLSIL.